The 28 T cell receptor beta chains listed next were all sequenced from one sample in a study of post-analysis software for immune sequencing data. Unique molecular identifiers were present in the TCR beta cDNA libraries. MiXCR, applied by TCRdb to the PCR reads, yields one record per CDR3 protein. The sample yields about 500,000 distinct CDR3 sequences, less than 45% seen once. The antigens these receptors bind are not known. Study conclusions and caveats: The study found TRBV5-6, TRBV5-1 and TRBV20-1 among several TRBV segments more frequent in patients than controls.

Sequenced input: blood. The receptors shown here come from a girl aged 5 to 17 with multiple sclerosis.

This clonotype was seen a handful of times. This sequence joins TRBV5-1 and TRBJ1-4; D gene ambiguous. V was pared by 0 bases and J by 6 bases, with 12 bases between. Per germline, CDR1 SGHRS and CDR2 YFSETQ. CDR3 length equals 15 residues. The CDR3 region has the DNA TGCGCCAGCAGCTTGGCGGGCACCGGGGATGAAAAACTGTTTTTT. This encodes CASSLAGTGDEKLFF.

V and J are TRBV10-3 and TRBJ2-7, with TRBD1 identical over 9 bases. CDR3 length equals 13 residues. Germline V gene lookup returns CDR1 ENHRY and CDR2 SYGVKD. With 5 bases clipped from V and 8 bases from J, the junction kept 7 bases outside the gene matches. DNA for the CDR3: TGTGCCATCAGTTTGGGACAGGGCACCCAGCAGTACTTC. This sequence encodes CAISLGQGTQQYF.

The chain joins TRBV29-1 to TRBJ1-4, with 9 bases identical to TRBD1. The germline V gene has CDR1 SQVTM and CDR2 ANQGSEA. The CDR3 length is 13 residues. The junction had 5 bases not matched to a gene; V was cut back by 7 bases and J by 5 bases. In DNA form, the CDR3 reads TGCAGCGCTGTGGGGACAGGGAATGAAAAACTGTTTTTT. This sequence encodes CSAVGTGNEKLFF.

The chain has TRBV20-1 and TRBJ2-3; 12 bases map to TRBD2. Germline V lookup: CDR1 DFQATT, CDR2 SNEGSKA (reference sequence). J gave up 4 bases and V 3 bases, and 2 bases lay outside the gene matches. This CDR3 region has 14 residues. In DNA, the CDR3 is TGCAGTGCTAGGACTAGCGGGAGCCCAGATACGCAGTATTTT. This translates into CSARTSGSPDTQYF.

J is TRBJ2-7 and V is TRBV18; tentatively, D is TRBD1 (6 bases). V gave up 6 bases and J gave up 7 bases, with 22 bases separating them. The V gene's germline CDR1 is KGHSH and CDR2 LQKENI. CDR3 length: 15 amino acids. CDR3 amino acids: CASSVSPEPGDEQYF. Written as DNA, the CDR3 is TGTGCCAGCTCCGTCTCTCCAGAGCCAGGGGATGAGCAGTACTTC.

This chain connects TRBV29-1 to TRBJ2-7; TRBD1 matches 11 bases. This CDR3 has 14 residues. Germline assignment: CDR1 SQVTM and CDR2 ANQGSEA. The J segment lost 1 base and the V segment lost 7 bases, leaving 6 bases of the junction unmatched. CDR3 protein: CSAGGTGGSYEQYF. CDR3 DNA: TGCAGCGCTGGGGGGACAGGGGGATCCTACGAGCAGTACTTC.

In regard to this clonotype: A read error is possible here, since a much larger clone lies one base away. This chain links TRBV20-1 with TRBJ1-2, with no clear D. CDR1 is DFQATT, CDR2 SNEGSKA, per germline (reference sequence). The V and J ends lost 0 bases and 6 bases respectively, with 17 bases between them. The CDR3 has 15 residues. The CDR3 protein is CSARDQDNTDDGYTF. The DNA for the CDR3 is TGCAGTGCTAGAGATCAGGATAACACAGATGATGGCTACACCTTC.

Only a few counts were recorded for this clonotype. This rearrangement joins TRBV29-1 to TRBJ1-1; maybe TRBD1 (6 bases). Germline V gene data show CDR1 as SQVTM and CDR2 as ANQGSEA. The CDR3 runs 13 residues. V lost 6 bases and J lost 1, with 12 bases in between. As DNA, the CDR3 is TGCAGCGTGGGTGGACAGAAGAACACTGAAGCTTTCTTT. The encoded protein is CSVGGQKNTEAFF.

The V and J genes are TRBV7-8 and TRBJ2-3; no clear D. Germline lookup yields CDR1 SGHVS and CDR2 FQNEAQ. This CDR3 has 13 residues. The V end lost 10 bases, the J end lost 1 base, and 12 bases lay between the germline ends. The CDR3 bases are TGTGCCACCAATCGTGGGGGCACAGATACGCAGTATTTT. Translation: CATNRGGTDTQYF.

This clonotype was seen more than once but under ten times. The chain uses TRBV28 and TRBJ2-7, with 8 bases identical to TRBD1. The V gene end was trimmed by 10 bases and the J gene end by 3 bases; junction bases not matched to a gene: 8. This CDR3 region has 13 residues. CDR1 and CDR2 (germline): MDHEN, SYDVKM. The CDR3 protein is CATDLGQDYEQYF. The CDR3 nucleotides read TGTGCCACGGACCTGGGACAGGACTACGAGCAGTACTTC.

V usage is TRBV7-6 and J usage is TRBJ2-7, with D possibly matching TRBD2 (5 bases). The V end was cut by 5 bases, the J end by 1 base, with 18 bases between. This CDR3 is 16 amino acids long. Germline V gene data show CDR1 as SGHVS and CDR2 as FNYEAQ. CDR3 DNA sequence: TGTGCCAGCAGCCCCCTTATGGGAGAGGAGTCCTACGAGCAGTACTTC. This translates into CASSPLMGEESYEQYF.

This chain uses TRBV5-1 with TRBJ1-1; D uncertain. V was cut by 6 bases and J by 1 base, with 10 bases left in between. Germline V gives CDR1 SGHRS, CDR2 YFSETQ. The CDR3 loop spans 13 amino acids. The CDR3 region is CASTITGNTEAFF. DNA of the CDR3: TGCGCCAGCACAATAACGGGGAACACTGAAGCTTTCTTT.

The chain couples TRBV6-2 or TRBV6-3 to TRBJ2-4; a weak D match, TRBD1 (5 bases). Trimming pared 2 bases from V and 6 bases from J, leaving 5 bases between. Germline lookup yields CDR1 MNHEY and CDR2 SVGEGT. The length of the CDR3 is 12 residues. The CDR3 DNA follows: TGTGCCAGCAGTTACGGGGCAAACATTCAGTACTTC. This codes for CASSYGANIQYF.

This chain joins TRBV20-1 and TRBJ2-3; D is undetermined. The germline V and J ends were trimmed by 4 bases and 3 bases, with 8 bases remaining between them. The CDR3 consists of 12 residues. Germline CDR1 DFQATT, CDR2 SNEGSKA (reference sequence). CDR3 DNA: TGCAGTGCTAAGACTCAAACAGATACGCAGTATTTT. Translating it yields CSAKTQTDTQYF.

Worth noting for this clonotype: A much larger clone lies a single base off, so this may be a read error. The J gene is TRBJ2-5, the V gene TRBV6-5; D is undetermined. The germline CDR1 and CDR2 sequences are MNHEY and SVGAGI. V lost 6 bases and J 3 bases, leaving 5 bases between the germline ends. The CDR3 totals 11 residues. Here the CDR3 reads CASSTEETQYF. CDR3 sequence (DNA): TGTGCCAGCAGCACAGAAGAGACCCAGTACTTC.

A word on this clonotype: A junction end diverges from the germline sequence, so it may reflect a read error. The J gene is TRBJ2-2, the V gene TRBV10-1; tentative D call: TRBD1 (5 bases). Germline CDR1 and CDR2: WNHNN and SYGVQD (reference sequence). This CDR3 has 16 amino acids. The CDR3 reads CANSESLGRNTGELFF. In DNA, the CDR3 is TGCGCCAACAGTGAGTCGCTGGGGCGAAACACCGGGGAGCTGTTTTTT.

Points on this clonotype: One end of the junction is discordant with germline, which a read error may explain. The genes are TRBV10-3 and TRBJ2-3; TRBD1 aligns across 8 bases. This CDR3 is built from 16 residues. Germline loops: CDR1 ENHRY, CDR2 SYGVKD. CDR3 sequence: CTISERGQAGTDTQYF. In DNA form, the CDR3 reads TGTACCATCAGTGAGAGGGGACAGGCAGGCACAGATACGCAGTATTTT.

This clonotype has a handful of counts. This chain links TRBV4-2 with TRBJ2-7, with no clear D. V was pared by 1 base and J by 1 base, with 11 bases between. This CDR3 comprises 15 residues. In germline, CDR1 is LGHNA, CDR2 YNFKEQ. Written as DNA, the CDR3 is TGTGCCAGCAGCCAAGTAAAGGGATTTTCCTACGAGCAGTACTTC. It is translated as CASSQVKGFSYEQYF.

V gene TRBV29-1 combines with J gene TRBJ2-4, with unresolved D. The CDR3 is 13 residues long. Germline V gene data show CDR1 as SQVTM and CDR2 as ANQGSEA. The V gene lost 0 bases and the J gene lost 1 base, with 4 bases spanning the gap. This CDR3 is CSVEEGAKNIQYF. The CDR3, as DNA: TGCAGCGTTGAAGAGGGGGCCAAAAACATTCAGTACTTC.

There are a few counts of this clonotype. V is TRBV18 and J is TRBJ2-1, with D uncertain. This CDR3 comprises 13 residues. The V and J ends lost 2 bases and 7 bases respectively, with 9 bases between them. Germline V CDR1 and CDR2: KGHSH, LQKENI. CDR3 nucleotide sequence: TGTGCCAGCTCACCAGGGTCCGGGAATGAGCAGTTCTTC. Amino acids: CASSPGSGNEQFF.

This chain links TRBV20-1 with TRBJ1-1, with 10 bases fitting TRBD1. The J segment lost 5 bases and the V segment lost 5 bases, leaving 11 bases of the junction unmatched. CDR3 size: 15 residues. Germline assignment: CDR1 DFQATT and CDR2 SNEGSKA (reference sequence). The DNA of the CDR3 is TGCAGTGCTGCCGGGACAGGGGCGTGGGGGACTGAAGCTTTCTTT. Residues: CSAAGTGAWGTEAFF.

V and J are TRBV12-3 or TRBV12-4 and TRBJ2-5, with D tentatively TRBD1 or TRBD2 (5 bases each). The CDR3 has 14 residues. The V end was cut by 4 bases, the J end by 2 bases, with 11 bases between. CDR3: CASSSGPEQETQYF. CDR3 in DNA: TGTGCCAGCAGTTCGGGACCGGAGCAAGAGACCCAGTACTTC.

The CDR3 loop is CSGQGETQYF. CDR3 bases: TGCAGTGGCCAGGGAGAGACCCAGTACTTC. V usage is TRBV20-1 and J usage is TRBJ2-5; tentatively, D is TRBD1 (5 bases). CDR1 and CDR2 from the germline V gene are DFQATT and SNEGSKA (reference sequence). Trimming stripped 7 bases from V and 4 bases from J, with 7 bases between. This CDR3 region has 10 residues.

To note about this clonotype: One end of the junction does not line up with germline, which may come from a read error. The V and J genes are TRBV5-1 and TRBJ2-1, with 10 bases fitting TRBD1. This CDR3 contains 16 residues. The germline V gene has CDR1 SGHRS and CDR2 YFSETQ. This chain's CDR3 is CASSQYRDRGYNERFF. The CDR3 DNA reads as TGCGCCAGCAGCCAATACCGGGACAGGGGCTACAATGAGCGGTTCTTC.

This chain links TRBV12-3 or TRBV12-4 with TRBJ2-1, with D unclear. V was pared by 2 bases and J by 14 bases, with 10 bases between. CDR3 length: 11 residues. The CDR3 here is CASSLSRVEFF. CDR3 bases: TGTGCCAGCAGTTTATCAAGGGTGGAGTTCTTC.

The V gene is TRBV10-3, the J gene TRBJ2-7; D ambiguous. This CDR3 contains 15 residues. Trimming cost V 3 bases and J 2 bases, with 14 bases left between them. In germline, CDR1 is ENHRY, CDR2 SYGVKD. CDR3 loop: CAISDEGYGTYEQYF. DNA for the CDR3: TGTGCCATCAGTGATGAAGGGTACGGAACCTACGAGCAGTACTTC.

This clonotype has a handful of counts. The rearrangement links TRBV20-1 to TRBJ1-1; TRBD1 matches at 8 bases. The CDR3 extends over 16 amino acids. Germline V gene sequence: CDR1 DFQATT, CDR2 SNEGSKA (reference sequence). The ends lost 0 bases at V and 0 bases at J; junction bases unmatched: 6. The CDR3 DNA follows: TGCAGTGCTAGAGACGGGACAGGATTTATGAACACTGAAGCTTTCTTT. Its protein product is CSARDGTGFMNTEAFF.

As regards this clonotype: An end of the junction differs from the germline gene, which may be a read error. J is TRBJ2-1 and V is TRBV20-1; D unresolved. The CDR3 extends over 14 amino acids. Germline loops: CDR1 DFQATT, CDR2 SNEGSKA (reference sequence). The CDR3 spells CSANYALHYSEQFF. CDR3 sequence (DNA): TGCAGTGCTAACTACGCATTACACTACAGTGAGCAGTTCTTC.